The 21 T cell receptor beta chains reported below all come from one sample, sequenced in a study of blood T cell repertoires in COVID-19 (dated by TCRdb to 2019 to 2021). The method was the immunoSEQ multiplex PCR assay. TCRdb carries this immuneACCESS record with in-frame sequences only. Its versions omit some clonotypes, under half of them owing to an unresolved V gene in the studies checked, with the rest unexplained. This sample is represented by some 200,000 clones; roughly 86% of them were singletons. 6.5% to 9% of the sample is taken by the ten largest. Specimen: peripheral blood. These TCRs come from a woman between 45 and 65 years old with active or convalescent COVID-19.

Worth noting for this clone: This sample includes further DNA sequences coding for the same CDR3. This chain joins TRBV12-3 or TRBV12-4 and TRBJ2-2, with 7 positions matching TRBD1. The CDR3 spans 13 residues. After removal of 6 bases from V and 5 bases from J, the junction contained 3 bases not matched to a gene. The CDR3 region is CASSRQGTGELFF. The CDR3 nucleotides are TGTGCCAGCAGCCGACAGGGTACCGGGGAGCTGTTTTTT.

The chain employs TRBV5-6 and TRBJ2-1; 12 bases align to TRBD2. Germline lookup yields CDR1 SGHDT and CDR2 YYEEEE. The CDR3 length is 16 residues. V lost 4 bases to trimming and J lost 8 bases; unmatched junction nucleotides: 10. The chain's CDR3 is CASSTLLAGGGDEQFF. The CDR3 DNA follows: TGTGCCAGCAGCACGCTACTAGCGGGAGGCGGGGATGAGCAGTTCTTC.

The rearrangement links TRBV19 to TRBJ2-5; D is possibly TRBD1 (6 bases). Trimming removed 5 bases at V and 5 bases at J, with 18 bases between. The CDR3 is 15 amino acids. The germline gives CDR1 LNHDA, CDR2 SQIVND (reference sequence). The CDR3 protein is CASSDQGLSGETQYF. Written as DNA, the CDR3 is TGTGCCAGTAGTGACCAGGGGTTGTCTGGGGAGACCCAGTACTTC. Looking up the rest from reference TRBV19 and TRBJ2-5 gives the full variable domain: DGGITQSPKYLFRKEGQNVTLSCEQNLNHDAMYWYRQDPGQGLRLIYYSQIVNDFQKGDIAEGYSVSREKKESFPLTVTSAQKNPTAFYLCASSDQGLSGETQYFGPGTRLLVL.

The chain employs TRBV5-1 and TRBJ2-6, with a weak D call TRBD2 (5 bases). The germline V gene encodes CDR1 SGHRS and CDR2 YFSETQ. V was clipped by 2 bases and J by 4 bases, with 10 bases between them. The CDR3 sequence is 15 residues long. The CDR3 loop reads CASSFGDTGANVLTF. DNA for the CDR3: TGCGCCAGCAGCTTCGGGGATACCGGGGCCAACGTCCTGACTTTC.

This chain joins TRBV28 and TRBJ1-4; D not certain. Germline lookup yields CDR1 MDHEN and CDR2 SYDVKM. The CDR3 sequence is 11 residues long. V lost 5 bases, J lost 9 bases, and 7 bases lay in between. CDR3 in DNA: TGTGCCAGCAGTCCGCGGAAAAAACTGTTTTTT. Translation: CASSPRKKLFF.

The V gene is TRBV7-2, the J gene TRBJ1-2, with TRBD1 matching 7 bases. Germline CDR1 is SGHTA and CDR2 is FQGNSA. Germline trimming cut 5 bases from V and 2 bases from J; bases unmatched to any gene: 20. The CDR3 contains 19 residues. As DNA, the CDR3 is TGTGCCAGCAGCCCCCCGGGTCGGACAGGCGGGGTTGGAAACTATGGCTACACCTTC. Translating it yields CASSPPGRTGGVGNYGYTF.

This sequence joins TRBV2 and TRBJ1-5; perhaps TRBD1 as D (6 bases). The CDR3 length is 14 residues. Germline CDR1 SNHLY, CDR2 FYNNEI. V was shortened by 7 bases and J by 0 bases, with 10 bases between the two germline ends. The CDR3 nucleotides are TGTGCCAGCAAGGGGGATTATAGCAATCAGCCCCAGCATTTT. Protein: CASKGDYSNQPQHF.

J is TRBJ1-4 and V is TRBV7-2; no firm D call. Germline lookup yields CDR1 SGHTA and CDR2 FQGNSA. The V end lost 5 bases, the J end lost 8 bases, and 15 bases lay between the germline ends. This CDR3 is built from 14 residues. This CDR3 reads CASSPVHGLEKLFF. CDR3 sequence (DNA): TGTGCCAGCAGCCCAGTGCATGGTCTGGAAAAACTGTTTTTT.

V and J are TRBV30 and TRBJ2-2, with a tentative D call TRBD2 (6 bases). Germline lookup yields CDR1 GTSNPN and CDR2 SVGIG (reference sequence). The CDR3 loop spans 13 amino acids. Deletions cut 3 bases from V and 7 bases from J, with 12 bases between. CDR3 loop: CAWSPSSVGELFF. The DNA for the CDR3 is TGTGCCTGGAGCCCCTCTAGCGTCGGGGAGCTGTTTTTT.

V is TRBV5-4 and J is TRBJ2-4; D is undetermined. CDR3 length: 14 amino acids. The V gene lost 2 bases and the J gene lost 3 bases, with 9 bases spanning the gap. The germline CDR1 and CDR2 sequences are SGHNT and YYREEE (reference sequence). DNA for the CDR3: TGTGCCAGCAGCTTTAAATCCGGCAAAAACATTCAGTACTTC. It is translated as CASSFKSGKNIQYF. The full variable domain, its missing parts supplied by reference TRBV5-4 and TRBJ2-4, is ETGVTQSPTHLIKTRGQQVTLRCSSQSGHNTVSWYQQALGQGPQFIFQYYREEENGRGNFPPRFSGLQFPNYSSELNVNALELDDSALYLCASSFKSGKNIQYFGAGTRLSVL.

J is TRBJ2-7 and V is TRBV27, with 7 bases matching TRBD2. V lost 5 bases to trimming and J lost 4 bases; unmatched junction nucleotides: 14. This CDR3 is built from 16 residues. CDR1 is MNHEY and CDR2 is SMNVEV in the germline V gene (reference sequence). The chain's CDR3 is CASSPPPGEGKYEQYF. CDR3 coding DNA: TGTGCCAGCAGTCCGCCCCCTGGGGAGGGGAAATACGAGCAGTACTTC.

V is TRBV10-2 and J is TRBJ1-6; no definite D call. This CDR3 is built from 16 residues. Germline CDR1 is WSHSY and CDR2 is SAAADI. Trimming removed 3 bases at V and 10 bases at J, with 19 bases between. CDR3 loop: CASSERTPWRSSPLHF. CDR3 sequence (DNA): TGCGCCAGCAGTGAAAGGACGCCCTGGAGGAGCTCACCCCTCCACTTT.

This clone was detected only a few times. This chain links TRBV9 with TRBJ2-3, with 10 bases that match TRBD2. Germline V gives CDR1 SGDLS, CDR2 YYNGEE. The CDR3 runs to 14 residues. After removal of 7 bases from V and 8 bases from J, the junction contained 10 bases not matched to a gene. The CDR3 spells CASETSGNLGTQYF. The CDR3 DNA reads as TGTGCCAGCGAAACTAGCGGGAATCTGGGTACGCAGTATTTT. Supplemented by reference TRBV9 and TRBJ2-3, the full variable domain reads DSGVTQTPKHLITATGQRVTLRCSPRSGDLSVYWYQQSLDQGLQFLIQYYNGEERAKGNILERFSAQQFPDLHSELNLSSLELGDSALYFCASETSGNLGTQYFGPGTRLTVL.

The gene calls are TRBV10-3 and TRBJ1-6; weak D call: TRBD1 (5 bases). The germline V gene encodes CDR1 ENHRY and CDR2 SYGVKD. The CDR3 totals 14 residues. Trimming shortened V by 4 bases and J by 4 bases, and 8 bases separated the two germline ends. The CDR3 sequence is CAISGTGYNSPLHF. CDR3 DNA sequence: TGTGCCATCAGTGGTACAGGATATAATTCACCCCTCCACTTT.

The chain joins TRBV28 to TRBJ2-5; 7 nucleotides align to TRBD1. Trimming at V came to 3 bases and at J to 5 bases, leaving 6 bases not matched to a gene. CDR3 length: 14 residues. Germline V gene lookup returns CDR1 MDHEN and CDR2 SYDVKM. The CDR3 region has the DNA TGTGCCAGCAGTTTCGCGACAGGGTGGGAGACCCAGTACTTC. Residues: CASSFATGWETQYF. Combining the CDR3 with reference TRBV28 and TRBJ2-5 gives the whole variable domain DVKVTQSSRYLVKRTGEKVFLECVQDMDHENMFWYRQDPGLGLRLIYFSYDVKMKEKGDIPEGYSVSREKKERFSLILESASTNQTSMYLCASSFATGWETQYFGPGTRLLVL.

The chain uses TRBV6-5 and TRBJ1-1; no clear D. V lost 0 bases and J lost 12, with 11 bases in between. Germline CDR1 is MNHEY and CDR2 is SVGAGI. CDR3 size: 12 residues. The CDR3 here is CASSYSSPGTFF. CDR3 coding DNA: TGTGCCAGCAGTTACTCATCGCCCGGGACTTTCTTT.

This rearrangement joins TRBV27 to TRBJ1-3; 7 bases match TRBD1. Germline loops: CDR1 MNHEY, CDR2 SMNVEV (reference sequence). The trim removed 0 bases at V and 2 bases at J, leaving 4 bases unmatched. The CDR3 is 16 residues long. As DNA, the CDR3 is TGTGCCAGCAGTTTATCGACAGGGATTGCTGGAAACACCATATATTTT. Amino acids: CASSLSTGIAGNTIYF.

This clone was observed a handful of times. The chain has TRBV2 and TRBJ1-2; D is perhaps TRBD1 (6 bases). The CDR3 is made up of 14 amino acids. The germline V gene has CDR1 SNHLY and CDR2 FYNNEI. The V gene lost 2 bases and the J gene lost 4 bases, with 11 bases spanning the gap. The DNA for the CDR3 is TGTGCCAGCAGTGAACAGGGGCAAACCTATGGCTACACCTTC. It codes for CASSEQGQTYGYTF.

This clone turned up a few times. J is TRBJ1-1 and V is TRBV5-1, with 10 bases matching TRBD1. Germline trimming cut 4 bases from V and 10 bases from J; bases unmatched to any gene: 4. Germline CDR1 reads SGHRS; CDR2 reads YFSETQ. The length of the CDR3 is 12 residues. The CDR3 DNA reads as TGCGCCAGCAGCCTGGACAGGGGGGCAGCTTTCTTT. The encoded protein is CASSLDRGAAFF.

V usage is TRBV4-1 and J usage is TRBJ2-5; 8 nucleotides agree with TRBD2. J was trimmed by 5 bases and V by 6 bases; bases with no gene match: 8. The germline V gene encodes CDR1 MGHRA and CDR2 YSYEKL. The CDR3 runs 14 residues. DNA of the CDR3: TGCGCCAGCAGAGAAATCGCGGGGGGTGAGACCCAGTACTTC. It translates to CASREIAGGETQYF.

V gene TRBV29-1 combines with J gene TRBJ1-2; unclear D gene. The CDR3 is 11 residues long. Germline assignment: CDR1 SQVTM and CDR2 ANQGSEA. V lost 6 bases to trimming and J lost 7 bases, with 12 bases between them. In DNA, the CDR3 is TGCAGCGTGGCTTTTAGCCTTGGCTACACCTTC. Translated, it gives CSVAFSLGYTF. The full variable domain, rest sourced from reference TRBV29-1 and TRBJ1-2, is SAVISQKPSRDICQRGTSLTIQCQVDSQVTMMFWYRQQPGQSLTLIATANQGSEATYESGFVIDKFPISRPNLTFSTLTVSNMSPEDSSIYLCSVAFSLGYTFGSGTRLTVV.